A selection of T cell receptor beta chains follows, all from one sample in a study of early T cells in non-severe SARS-CoV-2 infection. TCRdb redid the calling of the 5' RACE reads with MiXCR, one entry per CDR3 protein. The sample contains approximately 40,000 distinct CDR3 sequences, 11% of which appear only once. Sequencing was performed on whole blood. These receptors all stem from an adult who was a healthcare worker with PCR-confirmed SARS-CoV-2 infection or an uninfected control (not recorded which). CDR3s include the opening cysteine and the closing phenylalanine or tryptophan. The D gene is left open where the match is weak. Clone sizes are given selectively: once, few, many, or a class where the clone is expanded.

d_gene	v_gene	j_gene	abundance	CDR3aa	CDR3nt
-	TRBV20-1	TRBJ2-7	few	CSATPDADSYEQYF	TGCAGTGCGACGCCAGACGCAGATTCCTACGAGCAGTACTTC
-	TRBV7-2	TRBJ1-2	-	CASSLARPQGTPGGYTF	TGTGCCAGCAGCTTAGCTCGCCCTCAGGGAACCCCTGGGGGCTACACCTTC
-	TRBV18	TRBJ2-7	few	CASSLTPPSGSYEQYF	TGTGCCAGCTCACTCACTCCTCCCAGCGGCTCCTACGAGCAGTACTTC
-	TRBV7-9	TRBJ1-1	-	CASSFIRGGLSEAFF	TGTGCCAGCAGCTTCATAAGGGGTGGCCTTTCTGAAGCTTTCTTT
-	TRBV6-6	TRBJ1-6	-	CAGSEWAVSPLHF	TGTGCCGGCTCTGAGTGGGCGGTATCACCCCTCCACTTT
-	TRBV12-3/TRBV12-4	TRBJ2-1	medium-sized	CASSLGVRLEQFF	TGTGCCAGCAGTTTAGGGGTACGACTAGAGCAGTTCTTC
TRBD1	TRBV6-2/TRBV6-3	TRBJ2-7	-	CASSRDSPWKQYF	TGTGCCAGCAGCCGGGACAGCCCTTGGAAGCAGTACTTC
-	TRBV14	TRBJ1-4	few	CASSQSGLGSEKLFF	TGTGCCAGCAGCCAATCAGGTTTGGGAAGTGAAAAACTGTTTTTT
TRBD2	TRBV20-1	TRBJ2-7	few	CSAPLAGAYEQYF	TGCAGTGCCCCGCTAGCGGGGGCCTACGAGCAGTACTTC
TRBD1	TRBV12-3/TRBV12-4	TRBJ2-3	-	CASRPGAGQGARDTQYF	TGTGCCAGCAGACCGGGGGCGGGACAGGGGGCGCGGGATACGCAGTATTTT
-	TRBV20-1	TRBJ2-3	many	CSARSGQVGTDTQYF	TGCAGTGCTAGATCCGGGCAAGTGGGCACAGATACGCAGTATTTT
TRBD1	TRBV29-1	TRBJ2-4	many	CSVWTGKNIQYF	TGCAGCGTGTGGACAGGGAAAAACATTCAGTACTTC
TRBD1	TRBV24-1	TRBJ2-4	many	CATSDLRTGTKQYF	TGTGCCACCAGTGATTTGCGGACAGGGACAAAACAGTACTTC
-	TRBV10-2	TRBJ2-5	few	CASSEGLSMAGFQETQYF	TGCGCCAGCAGTGAGGGGCTGTCTATGGCGGGGTTCCAAGAGACCCAGTACTTC
-	TRBV4-3	TRBJ1-4	few	CASSQVRVGGTTNEKLFF	TGCGCCAGCAGCCAAGTGAGGGTGGGGGGCACAACTAATGAAAAACTGTTTTTT
TRBD1	TRBV10-3	TRBJ2-3	few	CAIIGQGAQYF	TGTGCCATCATAGGACAGGGCGCGCAGTATTTT
-	TRBV12-3/TRBV12-4	TRBJ1-2	many	CASSGQPYGYTF	TGTGCCAGCAGCGGACAGCCCTATGGCTACACCTTC
-	TRBV10-3	TRBJ2-3	-	CAIKITDTQYF	TGTGCCATCAAGATCACAGATACGCAGTATTTT
TRBD1	TRBV4-2	TRBJ1-4	-	CASSRDRVDEKLFF	TGTGCCAGCAGCCGAGACAGGGTCGATGAAAAACTGTTTTTT
-	TRBV18	TRBJ1-3	many	CASSPQATGNTIYF	TGTGCCAGCTCACCTCAAGCCACTGGAAACACCATATATTTT
TRBD1	TRBV7-2	TRBJ2-3	many	CASSTRTGGKDTQYF	TGTGCCAGCAGCACCCGGACAGGAGGAAAGGATACGCAGTATTTT
-	TRBV29-1	TRBJ2-2	few	CSVQTGELFF	TGCAGCGTACAAACCGGGGAGCTTTTTTTT
-	TRBV5-1	TRBJ2-5	-	CASSLDRTQETQYF	TGCGCCAGCAGCTTGGACAGGACCCAAGAGACCCAGTACTTC